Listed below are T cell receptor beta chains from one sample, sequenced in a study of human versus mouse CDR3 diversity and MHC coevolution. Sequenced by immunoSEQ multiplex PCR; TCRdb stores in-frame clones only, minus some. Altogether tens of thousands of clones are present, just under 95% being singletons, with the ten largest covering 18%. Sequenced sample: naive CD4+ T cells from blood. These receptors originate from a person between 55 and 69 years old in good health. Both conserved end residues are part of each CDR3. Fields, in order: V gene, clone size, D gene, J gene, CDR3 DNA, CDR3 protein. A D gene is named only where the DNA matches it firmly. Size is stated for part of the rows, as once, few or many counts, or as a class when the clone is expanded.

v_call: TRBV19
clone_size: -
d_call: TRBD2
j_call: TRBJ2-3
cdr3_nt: TGTGCCAGTAGTATGACTAGCACGGGGGGCACAGATACGCAGTATTTT
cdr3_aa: CASSMTSTGGTDTQYF

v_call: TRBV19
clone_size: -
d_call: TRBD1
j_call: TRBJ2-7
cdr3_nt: TGTGCCAGTAGTACGACAGGGGATCAGGGAGAGCAGTACTTC
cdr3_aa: CASSTTGDQGEQYF

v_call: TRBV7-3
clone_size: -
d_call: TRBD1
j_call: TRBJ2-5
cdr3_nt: TGTGCCAGCAGCTTCTCCGGGACAGGGGGCGAGGAGACCCAGTACTTC
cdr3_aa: CASSFSGTGGEETQYF

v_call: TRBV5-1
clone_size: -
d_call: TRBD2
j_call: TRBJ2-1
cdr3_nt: TGCGCCAGCAGCCCTGGAGGGACTAGCGGGAACAATGAGCAGTTCTTC
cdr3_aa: CASSPGGTSGNNEQFF

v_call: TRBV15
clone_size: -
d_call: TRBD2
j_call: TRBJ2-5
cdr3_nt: TGTGCCACCAGCAGAGCCACTAGCGGGAGGGGGGCCCAAGAGACCCAGTACTTC
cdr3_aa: CATSRATSGRGAQETQYF

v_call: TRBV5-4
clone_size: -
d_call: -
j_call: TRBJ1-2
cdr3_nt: TGTGCCAGCAGCCAAGACAGGCTTAACTATGGCTACACCTTC
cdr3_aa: CASSQDRLNYGYTF

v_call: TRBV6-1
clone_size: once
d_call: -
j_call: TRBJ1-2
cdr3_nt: TGTGCCAGCAGTGAAGTAACTAACTATGGCTACACCTTC
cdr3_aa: CASSEVTNYGYTF

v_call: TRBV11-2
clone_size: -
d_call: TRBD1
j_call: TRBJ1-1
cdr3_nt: TGTGCCAGCAGCTGGGGGACAGGGTCCACTGAAGCTTTCTTT
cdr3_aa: CASSWGTGSTEAFF

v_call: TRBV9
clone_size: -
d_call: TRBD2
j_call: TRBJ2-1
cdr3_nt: TGTGCCAGCAGCGTAGATCCCAGTCCTAGCGGGAGCTACAATGAGCAGTTCTTC
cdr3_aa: CASSVDPSPSGSYNEQFF

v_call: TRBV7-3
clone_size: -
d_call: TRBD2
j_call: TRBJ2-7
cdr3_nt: TGTGCCAGCAGCCCCACTAGCGGGAGAGGGTTCGAGCAGTACTTC
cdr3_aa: CASSPTSGRGFEQYF

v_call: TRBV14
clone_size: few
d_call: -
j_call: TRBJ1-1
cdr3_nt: TGTGCCAGCAGCCAAGATTGGAACAGTCCCGAAGCTTTCTTT
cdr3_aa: CASSQDWNSPEAFF

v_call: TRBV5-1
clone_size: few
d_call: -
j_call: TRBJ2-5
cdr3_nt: TGCGCCAGCAGCTCGCAAGAGACCCAGTACTTC
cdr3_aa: CASSSQETQYF

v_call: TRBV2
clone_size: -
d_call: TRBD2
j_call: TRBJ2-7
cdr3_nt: TGTGCCAGCAGTGGGACTAGCGGGAGTAAATACGAGCAGTACTTC
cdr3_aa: CASSGTSGSKYEQYF

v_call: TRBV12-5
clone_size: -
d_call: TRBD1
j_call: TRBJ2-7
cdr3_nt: TGTGCTAGTGGTTTGTGGGACAGGAACTACGAGCAGTACTTC
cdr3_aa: CASGLWDRNYEQYF

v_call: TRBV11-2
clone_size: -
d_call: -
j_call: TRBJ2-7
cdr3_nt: TGTGCCAGCAGCTTAGGGGGAGTCTCCCCCTACGAGCAGTACTTC
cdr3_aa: CASSLGGVSPYEQYF

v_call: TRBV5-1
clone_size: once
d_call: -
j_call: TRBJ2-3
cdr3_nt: TGCGCCAGCAGCTTGGCCAGACTAGATACGCAGTATTTT
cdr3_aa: CASSLARLDTQYF

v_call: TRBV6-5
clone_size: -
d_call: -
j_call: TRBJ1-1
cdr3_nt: TGTGCCAGCAGTTACTCCAAGACGGGATCGGTGACTGAAGCTTTCTTT
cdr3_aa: CASSYSKTGSVTEAFF

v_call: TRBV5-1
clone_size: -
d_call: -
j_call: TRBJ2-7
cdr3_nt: TGCGCCAGCAGCGGGGGGTTGGCCTGGGAGCAGTACTTC
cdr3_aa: CASSGGLAWEQYF

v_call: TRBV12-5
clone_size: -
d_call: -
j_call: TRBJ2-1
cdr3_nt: TGTGCTAGTGGTTTGGTAGTCTATGCCTGTTGGGAGCAGTTCTTC
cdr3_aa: CASGLVVYACWEQFF

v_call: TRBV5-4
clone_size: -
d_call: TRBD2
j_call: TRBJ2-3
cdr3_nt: TGTGCCAGCAGCTTGGCACTAGCGGGAGGTATGACAGATACGCAGTATTTT
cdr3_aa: CASSLALAGGMTDTQYF

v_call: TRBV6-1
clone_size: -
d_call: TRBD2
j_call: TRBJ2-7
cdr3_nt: TGTGCCAGCAGTGCCCGAGGGAGGGGCTACGAGCAGTACTTC
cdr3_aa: CASSARGRGYEQYF

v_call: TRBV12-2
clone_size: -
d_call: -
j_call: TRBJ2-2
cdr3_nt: TGTGCAAGTCGCTGGGGGCCTCAGGGCAACCACCCCGGGGAGCTGTTTTTT
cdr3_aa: CASRWGPQGNHPGELFF

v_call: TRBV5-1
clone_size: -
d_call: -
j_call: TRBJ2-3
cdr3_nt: TGCGCCAGCAGCGGGGACTCTTTGGGCACAGATACGCAGTATTTT
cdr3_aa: CASSGDSLGTDTQYF

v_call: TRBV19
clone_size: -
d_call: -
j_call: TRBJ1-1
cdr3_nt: TGTGCCAGTAGTATCAGGGGAAGGAACACTGAAGCTTTCTTT
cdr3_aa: CASSIRGRNTEAFF

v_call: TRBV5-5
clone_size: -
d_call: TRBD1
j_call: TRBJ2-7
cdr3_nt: TGTGCCAGCAGCTTGACCGGGACAGGGGCGTCCGAGCAGTACTTC
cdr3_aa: CASSLTGTGASEQYF

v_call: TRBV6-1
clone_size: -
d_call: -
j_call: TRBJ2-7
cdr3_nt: TGTGCCAGCAGTGAGGGACTCTCCTCCTACGAGCAGTACTTC
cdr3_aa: CASSEGLSSYEQYF

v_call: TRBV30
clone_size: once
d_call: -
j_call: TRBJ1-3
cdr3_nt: TGTGCCTGGAGCGTCGGCAGGGGCCTAGGAAACACCATATATTTT
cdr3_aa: CAWSVGRGLGNTIYF

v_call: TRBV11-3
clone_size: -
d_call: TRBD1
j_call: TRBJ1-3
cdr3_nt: TGTGCCAGCAGCACAGGGGAAGTGTCGACTGGAAACACCATATATTTT
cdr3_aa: CASSTGEVSTGNTIYF

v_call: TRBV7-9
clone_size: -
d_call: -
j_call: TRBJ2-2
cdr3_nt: TGTGCCAGCAGCCCACCGGGACTCCACACCGGGGAGCTGTTTTTT
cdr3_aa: CASSPPGLHTGELFF

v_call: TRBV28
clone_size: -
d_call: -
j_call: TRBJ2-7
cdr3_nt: TGTGCCAGCAGGGCGGCGGGCTCCAACTACGAGCAGTACTTC
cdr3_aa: CASRAAGSNYEQYF

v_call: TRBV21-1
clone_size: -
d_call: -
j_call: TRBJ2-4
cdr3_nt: TGTGCCAGCAGCAAAAGGACCCCTCCCGGGACTAGCGGGAGGGTTAAAAACATTCAGTACTTC
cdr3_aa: CASSKRTPPGTSGRVKNIQYF

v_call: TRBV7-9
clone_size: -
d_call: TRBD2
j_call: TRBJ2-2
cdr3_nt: TGTGCCAGCAGCTTAAGGGACTATAACACCGGGGAGCTGTTTTTT
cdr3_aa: CASSLRDYNTGELFF

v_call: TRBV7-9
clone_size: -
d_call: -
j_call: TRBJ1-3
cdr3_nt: TGTGCCAGCAGCTTAGGAGTTGGAAACACCATATATTTT
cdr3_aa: CASSLGVGNTIYF

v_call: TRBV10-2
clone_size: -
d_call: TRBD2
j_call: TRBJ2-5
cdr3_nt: TGCGCCAGCAGTGATTTAGCGGGAGCTTCGGAGACCCAGTACTTC
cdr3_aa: CASSDLAGASETQYF

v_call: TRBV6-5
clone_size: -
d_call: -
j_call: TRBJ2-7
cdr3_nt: TGTGCCAGCAGGGAGGTGGTACAGGGCCTCTACGAGCAGTACTTC
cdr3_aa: CASREVVQGLYEQYF

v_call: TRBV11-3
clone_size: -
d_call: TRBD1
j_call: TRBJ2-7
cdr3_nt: TGTGCCAGCAGCTTAGGTCAGGGGGCTCGCGAGCAGTACTTC
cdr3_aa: CASSLGQGAREQYF

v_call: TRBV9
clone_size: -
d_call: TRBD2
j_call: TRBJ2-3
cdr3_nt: TGTGCCAGCAGCAGGGGACTAGCGGGAGGGGCAGATACGCAGTATTTT
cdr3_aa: CASSRGLAGGADTQYF

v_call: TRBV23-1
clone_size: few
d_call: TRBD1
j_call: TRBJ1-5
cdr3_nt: TGCGCCAGCAGTCAATCGGGCTTGGGACAGGTGACTAGCAATCAGCCCCAGCATTTT
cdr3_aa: CASSQSGLGQVTSNQPQHF

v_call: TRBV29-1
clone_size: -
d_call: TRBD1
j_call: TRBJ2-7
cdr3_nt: TGCAGCGTTTGGGACAGCGCGGAGTCCTACGAGCAGTACTTC
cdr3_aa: CSVWDSAESYEQYF

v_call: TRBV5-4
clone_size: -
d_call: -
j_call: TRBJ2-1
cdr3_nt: TGTGCCAGCAGCTTGGACGGACAGCGGACCTCCTACAATGAGCAGTTCTTC
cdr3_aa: CASSLDGQRTSYNEQFF

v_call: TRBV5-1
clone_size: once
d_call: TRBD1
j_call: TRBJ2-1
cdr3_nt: TGCGCCAGCACCTCGAACCGGGACAGGGCTTGGAATGAGCAGTTCTTC
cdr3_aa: CASTSNRDRAWNEQFF

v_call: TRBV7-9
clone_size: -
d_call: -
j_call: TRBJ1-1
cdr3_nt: TGTGCCAGCAGCCGTTCCGGGAGGAGGGCTTTCTTT
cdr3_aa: CASSRSGRRAFF

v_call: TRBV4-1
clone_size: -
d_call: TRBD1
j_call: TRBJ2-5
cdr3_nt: TGCGCCAGCAGCCAAGGGGGGGCAGGGGGCGAGACCCAGTACTTC
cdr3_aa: CASSQGGAGGETQYF

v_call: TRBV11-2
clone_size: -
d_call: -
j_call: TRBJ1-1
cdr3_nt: TGTGCCAGCAGCTTAGGCAGAGGCGTGCCTGAAGCTTTCTTT
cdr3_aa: CASSLGRGVPEAFF

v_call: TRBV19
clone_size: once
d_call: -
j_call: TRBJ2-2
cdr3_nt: TGTGCCAGTAGCCGGGGGACCGGGGAGCTGTTTTTT
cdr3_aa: CASSRGTGELFF

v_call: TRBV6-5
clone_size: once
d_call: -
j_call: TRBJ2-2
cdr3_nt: TGTGCCAGCACGCCCCGGGTGTTGTCCGGGGAGCTGTTTTTT
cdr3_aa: CASTPRVLSGELFF

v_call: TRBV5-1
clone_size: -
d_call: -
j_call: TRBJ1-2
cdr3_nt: TGCGCCAGCAGGCCAGTTAACTATGGCTACACCTTC
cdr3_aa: CASRPVNYGYTF